Below are 20 T cell receptor beta chains sequenced from a single sample in a study of blood T cell repertoires in COVID-19. Produced via immunoSEQ multiplex PCR; TCRdb's table is partial and in-frame only. There are 45,000 to 50,000 clones in the sample; 80% to 90% occur only once, and around 8% lies in the top ten. The sample consisted of peripheral blood. The source of these receptors is a man between 45 and 60 years old with acute or convalescent COVID-19.

This clone has a handful of counts. The chain carries TRBV6-5 and TRBJ2-7; 8 bases align to TRBD2. CDR3 size: 15 residues. V trimming: 4 bases; J trimming: 0 bases; junction bases outside the gene matches: 5. Germline values: CDR1 MNHEY, CDR2 SVGAGI. The CDR3 nucleotides read TGTGCCAGCAGTTCCGGGGGGGCCAGCTCCTACGAGCAGTACTTC. It yields the protein CASSSGGASSYEQYF.

This sequence joins TRBV5-6 and TRBJ2-1; 7 nucleotides match TRBD2. Germline-derived CDR1 and CDR2 are SGHDT and YYEEEE. After removal of 7 bases from V and 2 bases from J, the junction contained 6 bases not matched to a gene. This CDR3 comprises 14 residues. Here the CDR3 DNA reads TGTGCCAGCGGGTGGACTAGGGCCTACAATGAGCAGTTCTTC. It encodes CASGWTRAYNEQFF.

V and J are TRBV6-5 and TRBJ1-2, with D hard to call. V shed 4 bases and J shed 6 bases, with 12 bases lying between them. Germline V gene sequence: CDR1 MNHEY, CDR2 SVGAGI. The CDR3 is 13 residues long. The CDR3 sequence is CASSLVYSHGYTF. CDR3 nucleotide sequence: TGTGCCAGCAGTTTAGTGTACAGTCATGGCTACACCTTC.

The chain has TRBV28 and TRBJ1-1; D unresolved. From germline, CDR1 is MDHEN and CDR2 SYDVKM. V dropped 10 bases and J dropped 4 bases, with 16 bases sitting between them. This CDR3 spans 13 amino acids. This CDR3 reads CATCEAGITEAFF. In DNA, the CDR3 is TGTGCCACCTGCGAGGCTGGAATCACTGAAGCTTTCTTT.

J is TRBJ2-4 and V is TRBV3-1 (or the pseudogene TRBV3-2), with D maybe TRBD2 (6 bases). The CDR3 contains 17 residues. Germline V gene sequence: CDR1 LGHDT, CDR2 YNNKEL (reference sequence). V lost 1 base to trimming and J lost 0 bases, with 13 bases between them. The CDR3 DNA reads TGTGCCAGCAGCCAAGCGGGGACTCCCCTAGCCAAAAACATTCAGTACTTC. It translates to CASSQAGTPLAKNIQYF.

This clone was detected a few times. The rearrangement uses TRBV19 and TRBJ1-1, with 8 nucleotides matching TRBD1. The germline gives CDR1 LNHDA, CDR2 SQIVND (reference sequence). This CDR3 region has 18 residues. V lost 3 bases and J lost 1; bases outside the gene matches: 13. The CDR3 reads CASSIHKPTGTGNTEAFF. The CDR3, as DNA: TGTGCCAGTAGTATCCATAAACCCACCGGGACAGGGAACACTGAAGCTTTCTTT.

The CDR3 loop reads CASSPRVGEGEQFF. In DNA, the CDR3 is TGTGCCAGCAGCCCCCGGGTGGGTGAGGGTGAGCAGTTCTTC. The rearrangement links TRBV3-1 (or the pseudogene TRBV3-2) to TRBJ2-1; tentative D call: TRBD2 (5 bases). The CDR3 is made up of 14 amino acids. Trimming cost V 4 bases and J 9 bases, with 16 bases left between them. Per germline, CDR1 LGHDT and CDR2 YNNKEL (reference sequence).

A single count supports this clone. The CDR3, as DNA: TGCGCCAGCGGACCACTAGCGACCACAGATACGCAGTATTTT. Protein: CASGPLATTDTQYF. The chain is built from TRBV5-1 and TRBJ2-3, with 7 bases identical to TRBD2. Trimming at V came to 7 bases and at J to 2 bases, leaving 7 bases not matched to a gene. Germline values: CDR1 SGHRS, CDR2 YFSETQ. The CDR3 sequence is 14 residues long.

This clone was seen once. The J gene is TRBJ2-7, the V gene TRBV18, with TRBD1 as a possible D gene (6 bases). Germline V CDR1 and CDR2: KGHSH, LQKENI. The CDR3 runs to 16 residues. The V and J ends lost 2 bases and 3 bases respectively, with 17 bases between them. In nucleotides, the CDR3 is TGTGCCAGCTCACCAAGTGGTCTGGGGACAAACTACGAGCAGTACTTC. The encoded protein is CASSPSGLGTNYEQYF.

The rearrangement uses TRBV25-1 and TRBJ1-1, with 8 bases identical to TRBD1. The CDR3 extends over 14 amino acids. Germline V lookup: CDR1 MGHDK, CDR2 SYGVNS. Trimming took 3 bases from V and 1 from J; bases not matched to a gene: 1. CDR3 loop: CASSEDRANTEAFF. Here the CDR3 DNA reads TGTGCCAGCAGTGAGGACAGGGCGAACACTGAAGCTTTCTTT. Variable domain in full (rest from reference TRBV25-1 and TRBJ1-1): EADIYQTPRYLVIGTGKKITLECSQTMGHDKMYWYQQDPGMELHLIHYSYGVNSTEKGDLSSESTVSRIRTEHFPLTLESARPSHTSQYLCASSEDRANTEAFFGQGTRLTVV.

The chain employs TRBV14 and TRBJ1-1, with D tentatively TRBD1 (6 bases). Per the germline V gene, CDR1 is SGHDN and CDR2 is FVKESK. This CDR3 contains 17 residues. Trimming removed 0 bases from V and 1 base from J, with 15 bases in between. CDR3 coding DNA: TGTGCCAGCAGCCAAGATTGGGAAGGACAGCCGAACACTGAAGCTTTCTTT. Its protein product is CASSQDWEGQPNTEAFF.

The chain uses TRBV19 and TRBJ2-7; 7 bases fit TRBD1. CDR1 and CDR2 (germline): LNHDA, SQIVND (reference sequence). V lost 5 bases to trimming and J lost 6 bases; unmatched junction nucleotides: 10. The CDR3 is 14 amino acids. CDR3 nucleotides: TGTGCCAGTAGTCGCCAGGGGGTCACTGGCGAGCAGTACTTC. This translates into CASSRQGVTGEQYF.

The J gene is TRBJ1-5, the V gene TRBV6-1, with 7 bases identical to TRBD1. CDR3 length: 14 residues. Germline loops: CDR1 MNHNS, CDR2 SASEGT. The V gene end was trimmed by 2 bases and the J gene end by 8 bases; junction bases not matched to a gene: 6. The CDR3 loop reads CASSENRGWEPQHF. The CDR3 region has the DNA TGTGCCAGCAGTGAAAACAGGGGCTGGGAGCCCCAGCATTTT.

The CDR3 coding sequence is TGCGCCAGCAGCCTGGGAGACACTGAAGCTTTCTTT. Its translation is CASSLGDTEAFF. The chain has TRBV5-1 and TRBJ1-1; D remains ambiguous. CDR1 is SGHRS and CDR2 is YFSETQ in the germline V gene. Trimming removed 4 bases at V and 3 bases at J, with 7 bases between. The CDR3 sequence is 12 residues long.

This chain links TRBV7-2 with TRBJ1-2; D not certain. Germline V gene data show CDR1 as SGHTA and CDR2 as FQGNSA. Trimming removed 1 base at V and 5 bases at J, with 11 bases between. The length of the CDR3 is 14 residues. CDR3 nucleotides: TGTGCCAGCAGCTTAGACAGTTCCTTTTATGGCTACACCTTC. Its translation: CASSLDSSFYGYTF. Full variable domain (remainder filled in from reference TRBV7-2 and TRBJ1-2): GAGVSQSPSNKVTEKGKDVELRCDPISGHTALYWYRQSLGQGLEFLIYFQGNSAPDKSGLPSDRFSAERTGGSVSTLTIQRTQQEDSAVYLCASSLDSSFYGYTFGSGTRLTVV.

V and J are TRBV11-2 and TRBJ2-1; TRBD2 matches at 7 bases. Germline V gene lookup returns CDR1 SGHAT and CDR2 FQNNGV. Trimming at V came to 3 bases and at J to 6 bases, leaving 8 bases not matched to a gene. CDR3 length: 15 residues. The CDR3 here is CASSFRPGRANEQFF. The CDR3 DNA reads TGTGCCAGCAGCTTCCGTCCAGGGAGGGCCAATGAGCAGTTCTTC.

This chain connects TRBV7-3 to TRBJ2-2, with 10 bases aligning to TRBD2. The J segment lost 6 bases and the V segment lost 2 bases, leaving 3 bases of the junction unmatched. This CDR3 has 15 residues. Germline V gives CDR1 SGHTA, CDR2 FQGTGA. The CDR3 spells CASSLLAGDSGELFF. The CDR3 nucleotides read TGTGCCAGCAGCTTACTAGCGGGGGATTCCGGGGAGCTGTTTTTT.

The chain uses TRBV29-1 and TRBJ1-2, with TRBD1 identical over 12 bases. The CDR3 loop spans 14 amino acids. Germline V gene sequence: CDR1 SQVTM, CDR2 ANQGSEA. Trimming took 3 bases from V and 7 from J; bases not matched to a gene: 6. CDR3 coding DNA: TGCAGCGTTGATGGGGACAGGGGGCCCACTGGCTACACCTTC. Its protein product is CSVDGDRGPTGYTF.

This chain joins TRBV30 and TRBJ1-2; 10 nucleotides align to TRBD1. The CDR3 spans 14 residues. Germline-derived CDR1 and CDR2 are GTSNPN and SVGIG (reference sequence). V trimming: 3 bases; J trimming: 8 bases; junction bases outside the gene matches: 9. CDR3 amino acids: CAWRPDRGIGGYTF. CDR3 DNA: TGTGCCTGGAGACCGGACAGGGGGATTGGGGGCTACACCTTC.

The chain employs TRBV3-1 (or the pseudogene TRBV3-2) and TRBJ2-7, with 8 bases aligning to TRBD1. The ends lost 3 bases at V and 6 bases at J; junction bases unmatched: 7. The germline CDR1 and CDR2 sequences are LGHDT and YNNKEL (reference sequence). The CDR3 loop spans 14 amino acids. As DNA, the CDR3 is TGTGCCAGCAGCCACGGACAGGGAGATGGCGAGCAGTACTTC. It translates to CASSHGQGDGEQYF.